Described below is a single T cell receptor (beta chain) sequence and its context. What antigen it recognizes has not been identified. No base quality values were provided; no much bigger clone lies one nucleotide off. The method behind the library was the immunoSEQ multiplex PCR assay. Held by TCRdb, this immuneACCESS table contains in-frame sequences only and omits some clones. Under half of the omission traces to an unresolved V gene where checked; the cause of the rest is unknown. This sample lists 75,000 to 90,000 clones; roughly 90% were detected once. In total, the top ten clones hold roughly 7% of the sample. The germline V gene gives CDR1 as SNHLY and CDR2 as FYNNEI. The germline ends are 9 bases apart after V is trimmed by 1 base and J by 0 bases. The CDR3 runs 15 amino acids, cysteine and phenylalanine included. Only the CDR3 DNA is retained, 45 bases long and in frame from the first base.

These data come from a study of control samples from healthy donors and cancer patients (dated by TCRdb to the early 2020s). The sequenced material came from blood. The rearrangement combines TRBV2 with TRBJ1-2; no D segment can be confidently identified. The origin of this receptor is a man aged 50 to 60 in good health. The CDR3 loop reads CASSEDTGANYGYTF. The DNA sequence reads TGTGCCAGCAGTGAAGACACTGGAGCTAACTATGGCTACACCTTC.